This is a list of T cell receptor beta chains from one sample in a study of blood T cell repertoires in COVID-19. TCRdb keeps only in-frame clones here, not all; method: immunoSEQ multiplex PCR. Of some 240,000 clones listed, around 83% are singletons. Sequences were obtained from peripheral blood. The receptor set was obtained from a woman between 65 and 79 years old with COVID-19, enrolled during active disease. CDR3s include the opening cysteine and the closing phenylalanine or tryptophan. Each record gives: D gene, V gene, clone size, J gene, CDR3 protein, CDR3 DNA. D genes are given only for firm matches. Where a row states a size, it is once, few, many or the class of an expanded clone; other rows omit it.

>TRBD2|TRBV10-3|NA|TRBJ2-3
CAISEDASGRARTDTQYF
TGTGCCATCAGTGAGGACGCTAGCGGGAGGGCCCGCACAGATACGCAGTATTTT
>NA|TRBV5-6|NA|TRBJ2-7
CASRRAYEQYF
TGTGCCAGCAGACGGGCCTACGAGCAGTACTTC
>TRBD1|TRBV28|NA|TRBJ2-7
CASSSGQGDRHEQYF
TGTGCCAGCAGCTCAGGACAGGGTGATCGTCACGAGCAGTACTTC
>TRBD1|TRBV27|NA|TRBJ1-5
CASRQDRAQPQHF
TGTGCCAGCAGGCAGGACAGGGCCCAGCCCCAGCATTTT
>TRBD1|TRBV11-2|NA|TRBJ1-3
CASSRDRVPGNTIYF
TGTGCCAGCAGCCGTGACAGGGTTCCTGGAAACACCATATATTTT
>TRBD1|TRBV14|NA|TRBJ1-2
CASRKSVQGASGYTF
TGTGCCAGCAGAAAAAGCGTACAGGGGGCGAGTGGCTACACCTTC
>TRBD2|TRBV3-1/TRBV3-2|once|TRBJ2-1
CASSQDSGTGGGEQFF
TGTGCCAGCAGCCAAGATTCAGGGACGGGAGGGGGTGAGCAGTTCTTC
>NA|TRBV19|few|TRBJ1-1
CASSTWGGKTEAFF
TGTGCCAGTAGTACTTGGGGGGGGAAAACTGAAGCTTTCTTT
>NA|TRBV4-1|NA|TRBJ2-6
CASSQESPGSLGANVLTF
TGCGCCAGCAGCCAAGAATCTCCGGGGTCATTAGGGGCCAACGTCCTGACTTTC
>TRBD2|TRBV15|NA|TRBJ2-1
CATSREATSGEQFF
TGTGCCACCAGCAGAGAGGCGACTAGCGGTGAGCAGTTCTTC
>NA|TRBV7-2|NA|TRBJ2-1
CASSLAFGQYNEQFF
TGTGCCAGCAGCTTAGCTTTTGGACAGTACAATGAGCAGTTCTTC
>NA|TRBV29-1|NA|TRBJ1-1
CSVERRENTEAFF
TGCAGCGTTGAGCGACGGGAGAACACTGAAGCTTTCTTT
>NA|TRBV4-1|NA|TRBJ2-3
CASSQDQRGAGTDTQYF
TGCGCCAGCAGCCAAGATCAAAGGGGCGCGGGCACAGATACGCAGTATTTT
>TRBD2|TRBV10-2|many|TRBJ2-7
CATLNLAGATYEQYF
TGCGCCACCTTAAACCTAGCGGGAGCCACCTACGAGCAGTACTTC
>TRBD2|TRBV4-2|NA|TRBJ2-1
CASSQGFSASGVVNEQFF
TGTGCCAGCAGCCAAGGGTTTTCGGCTAGCGGAGTGGTCAATGAGCAGTTCTTC
>NA|TRBV19|NA|TRBJ1-1
CASWGPSNTEAFF
TGTGCCAGTTGGGGGCCCTCGAACACTGAAGCTTTCTTT
>TRBD1|TRBV29-1|NA|TRBJ1-1
CSVTGTGGAFF
TGCAGCGTCACCGGGACAGGGGGAGCTTTCTTT
>TRBD1|TRBV6-1|few|TRBJ2-1
CASGEDRANSYNEQFF
TGTGCCAGCGGTGAAGACAGGGCCAACTCCTACAATGAGCAGTTCTTC
>TRBD1|TRBV24-1|few|TRBJ1-1
CATSEPGQERAFF
TGTGCCACCAGTGAGCCGGGACAGGAGAGGGCTTTCTTT
>NA|TRBV6-5|NA|TRBJ2-5
CASSTRQIQETQYF
TGTGCCAGCAGCACCAGACAGATCCAAGAGACCCAGTACTTC
>NA|TRBV19|NA|TRBJ1-2
CASSQGYGYTF
TGTGCCAGTAGTCAGGGATATGGCTACACCTTC
>NA|TRBV6-2/TRBV6-3|few|TRBJ1-5
CASSFQGRGRGQPQHF
TGTGCCAGTAGTTTTCAGGGCAGGGGCCGGGGTCAGCCCCAGCATTTT
>NA|TRBV7-9|NA|TRBJ2-7
CASSLVSYEQYF
TGTGCCAGCAGCCTTGTTTCTTACGAGCAGTACTTC
>TRBD1|TRBV9|NA|TRBJ1-2
CASSGQVGRGSGGYTF
TGTGCCAGCAGTGGACAAGTCGGCAGGGGGAGTGGTGGCTACACCTTC
>NA|TRBV30|once|TRBJ1-4
CACESANEKLFF
TGTGCCTGCGAATCAGCTAATGAAAAACTGTTTTTT
>NA|TRBV2|once|TRBJ1-4
CATSGRRSEKLFF
TGTGCCACCTCGGGGAGGCGAAGTGAAAAACTGTTTTTT
>NA|TRBV2|NA|TRBJ2-5
CASSLHEETQYF
TGTGCCAGCAGTTTACACGAAGAGACCCAGTACTTC
>NA|TRBV29-1|NA|TRBJ2-7
CSVVSPGGYEQYF
TGCAGCGTTGTAAGCCCCGGAGGCTACGAGCAGTACTTC